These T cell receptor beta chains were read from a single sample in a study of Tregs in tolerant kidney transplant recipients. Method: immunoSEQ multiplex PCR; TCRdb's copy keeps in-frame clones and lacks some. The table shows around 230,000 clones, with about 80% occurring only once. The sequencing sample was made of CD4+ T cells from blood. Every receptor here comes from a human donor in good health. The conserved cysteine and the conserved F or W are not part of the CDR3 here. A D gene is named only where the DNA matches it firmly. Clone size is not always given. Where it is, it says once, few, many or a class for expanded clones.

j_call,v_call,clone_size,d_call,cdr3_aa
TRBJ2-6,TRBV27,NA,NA,ASSLRGAGANVLT
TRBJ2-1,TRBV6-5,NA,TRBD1,ASSSRDRGYNEQF
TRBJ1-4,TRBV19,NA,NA,ASRTTTNEKLF
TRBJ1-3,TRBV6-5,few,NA,ASSYDTASGNTIY
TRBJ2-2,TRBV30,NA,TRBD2,AWSVSTSRTGELF
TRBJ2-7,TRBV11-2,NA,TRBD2,ASSLGGTSEYEQY
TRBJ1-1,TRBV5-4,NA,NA,ASSLGGGTEAF
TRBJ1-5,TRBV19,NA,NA,ASSFQGYSNQPQH
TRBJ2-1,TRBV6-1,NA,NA,ASSERGDFRPYNEQF
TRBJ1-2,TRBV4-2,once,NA,ASSRNGGMGEGSGSYGYT
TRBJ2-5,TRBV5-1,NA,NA,ASSLVTNQETQY